This TCR beta chain was observed in a study of blood T cell repertoires in COVID-19 (dated by TCRdb to about 2020). About the investigation overall: Collaborator samples came from the United States, Italy and Spain and covered acute and convalescent phases of COVID-19. Deeply sampled blood TCRbeta repertoires from subjects exposed to, actively infected with, or recovered from COVID-19 were included in the dataset. The repertoires were made available in a free public database intended to serve as a resource for research on the immune response to SARS-CoV-2. Where HLA class I and class II types were available, the types were taken from metadata supplied by the sample provider, not from assay-based typing. The prospective study material was composed of cDNA or gDNA derived from T cells, B-cell-depleted T cells, or PBMCs. Sample metadata almost always included a de-identified subject ID, COVID-19 status, age in years and sex. The samples were drawn from two sources: the first 160 participants of the ongoing ImmuneRACE study, and 950 to 1,500 subjects contributed by 6 global collaborators. Points the paper makes about the study in general: The quantity of clinical and demographic metadata differed by source and by participant and was supplied without curation.

A second Seattle source provided samples from volunteer blood donors who had recovered from COVID-19. Each collaborating institution followed its own protocols to collect whole blood in K2EDTA tubes. For TCRbeta analysis, collaborators shipped samples as frozen whole blood, isolated PBMCs, or DNA extracted from either of those sample types. The immunoSEQ Assay, a bias-controlled multiplex PCR, was used to amplify TCRbeta CDR3 regions from genomic DNA. In the source study's methods: The number of nucleated cells in each sample was estimated from the amplification of reference gene primers within the assay. To quantify the absolute abundance of each unique TCRbeta CDR3 rearrangement, sequence reads were collapsed and filtered. For each sample, productive Simpson clonality was calculated as the square root of Simpson's diversity index across productive rearrangements. TCRdb holds this immuneACCESS table with in-frame rearrangements only. Some clones are missing; in checked studies, unresolved V genes explain under half, and the rest has no known cause. V, J and clone size were drawn from that table, and D and trimming were deduced from the DNA. The sample yields 200,000 to 250,000 clones; about 85% were counted once. The ten most abundant clones make up about 2% of the sample.

Concerning this clone itself: Its antigen is unknown. The record has no base qualities; no much larger clone is one base away.

The CDR3 covers 14 residues, taking in both the cysteine and the phenylalanine. Only the CDR3 region is kept as DNA, spanning 42 bases read in frame from base 1. From V the trimming removes 3 bases and from J it removes 8 bases, while the gene matches leave 8 bases of the junction unaccounted for. CDR1 is given as PRHDT and CDR2 as FYEKMQ, both from the germline V gene (reference sequence). The V and J segments used are TRBV13 and TRBJ2-3, with 7 bases aligning to TRBD2. The receptor comes from a man younger than 40 who had recovered from COVID-19. The sample taken for sequencing was peripheral blood. The sequence in DNA is TGTGCCAGCAGCTTTCTGGCGGGAGAGGGTACGCAGTATTTT. Its coded protein is CASSFLAGEGTQYF.